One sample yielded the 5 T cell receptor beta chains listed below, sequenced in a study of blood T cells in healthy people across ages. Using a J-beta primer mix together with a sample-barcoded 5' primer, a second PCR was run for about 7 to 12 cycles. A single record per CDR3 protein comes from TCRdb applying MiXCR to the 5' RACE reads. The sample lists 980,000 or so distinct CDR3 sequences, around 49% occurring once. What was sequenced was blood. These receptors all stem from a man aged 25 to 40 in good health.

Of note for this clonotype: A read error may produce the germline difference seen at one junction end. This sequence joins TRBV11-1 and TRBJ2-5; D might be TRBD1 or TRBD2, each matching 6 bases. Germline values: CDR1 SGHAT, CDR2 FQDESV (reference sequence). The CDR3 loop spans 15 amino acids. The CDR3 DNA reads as TGTGCCAGCAATTACCGAACAGGGAGGCAAGAGACCCAGCACTTC. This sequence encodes CASNYRTGRQETQHF.

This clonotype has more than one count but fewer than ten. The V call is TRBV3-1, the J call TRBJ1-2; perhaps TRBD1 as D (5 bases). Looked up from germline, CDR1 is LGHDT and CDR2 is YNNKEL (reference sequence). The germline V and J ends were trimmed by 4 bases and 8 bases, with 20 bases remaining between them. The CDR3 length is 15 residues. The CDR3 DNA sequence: TGTGCCAGCAGCCCTCCAATCACCGGGGCAGACGGCTACACCTTC. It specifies CASSPPITGADGYTF.

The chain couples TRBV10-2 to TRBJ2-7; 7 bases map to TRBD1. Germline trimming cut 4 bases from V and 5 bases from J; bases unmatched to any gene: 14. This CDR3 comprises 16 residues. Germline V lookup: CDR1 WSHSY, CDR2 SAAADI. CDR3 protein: CASSGDRQGVSHEQYF. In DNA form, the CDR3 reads TGCGCCAGCAGTGGAGATCGACAGGGAGTTTCCCACGAGCAGTACTTC.

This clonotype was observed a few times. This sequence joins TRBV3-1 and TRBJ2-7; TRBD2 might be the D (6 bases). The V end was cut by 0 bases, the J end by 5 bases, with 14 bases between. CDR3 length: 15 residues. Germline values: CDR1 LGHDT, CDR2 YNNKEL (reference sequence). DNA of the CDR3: TGTGCCAGCAGCCAAGATCTGCGGGGTCCCCACGAGCAGTACTTC. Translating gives CASSQDLRGPHEQYF.

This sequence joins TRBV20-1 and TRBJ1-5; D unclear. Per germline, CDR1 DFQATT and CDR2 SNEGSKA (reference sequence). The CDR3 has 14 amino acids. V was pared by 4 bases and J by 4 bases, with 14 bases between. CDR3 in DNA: TGCAGTGCTAATAAGGGTCTTCCTAATCAGCCCCAGCATTTT. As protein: CSANKGLPNQPQHF.